This T cell receptor (beta chain) was documented in a study of cytomegalovirus exposure and HLA in healthy donors (dated 2017 in TCRdb). Study-level background: According to a later analysis, one platform produced both the roughly 130 validation repertoires and the approximately 670 repertoires of the first cohort. High-throughput TCR immunosequencing, statistical association of individual TCRs with disease status, and machine learning were combined to predict cytomegalovirus infection status. A separate validation cohort of roughly 130 different subjects was used in addition to the 666-subject first cohort. The aim of the study was to test whether cataloging public T cell receptors could identify signatures of past pathogen exposure. Results the study describes overall, beyond this receptor: The classifier was reported to diagnose cytomegalovirus status with high specificity and sensitivity in both the original cohort and the validation cohort. It was suggested by the authors that the approach could potentially be generalized to other disease states and immunological phenotypes. Three of the identified cytomegalovirus-associated TCR beta chains were confirmed in vitro to be specific for cytomegalovirus antigens. The study gave a list of under 200 TCR beta chains associated with cytomegalovirus. Most TCR sequences were observed very rarely across donors, whereas some public TCRs were present in many individuals. The validation cohort had no HLA typing available for a later analysis, so co-occurrence within that cohort was assessed over all 120 or so repertoires. A later analysis found that TCRs clustered in the first cohort also tended to co-occur in the approximately 120 validation repertoires, with 94% of cluster scores above 0.

The CDR3 covers 15 residues, taking in both the cysteine and the phenylalanine. Here the CDR3 DNA is all that survives: 45 bases in frame from base 1. Between the V and J ends, shortened by 2 bases and 4 bases respectively, the junction contains 15 bases. CDR1 MGHRA and CDR2 YSYEKL are derived from the germline V gene. Donors formed part of the validation cohort, which comprised over a hundred subjects and was distinct from the first cohort of 690 or so subjects. On this clone: Its antigen is currently not known. Per-base quality was not reported, and no clone a single base away is much larger than it.

Receptor amplification or capture employed the immunoSEQ multiplex PCR assay. The authors' pipeline ran thus. A statistical classification framework was built to diagnose cytomegalovirus status from the catalog of TCR beta chain sequences. TCRdb's version of the immuneACCESS table is confined to in-frame rearrangements and falls short of the full clone set. An unresolved V gene accounts for under half of the shortfall where checked; the remainder is of unknown origin. The V and J calls and clone size come from that table; D and trimming were worked out from the DNA. A total of approximately 280,000 clones appear in this sample, around 86% of them only once. The top ten constitute more than 0.8% of the sample.

This sequence uses TRBV4-1 and TRBJ2-7, and TRBD2 may be the D gene, going by 7 matching bases. Material for sequencing was PBMCs. The receptor's source is a woman younger than 30 in good health and CMV-seronegative. The CDR3 protein is CASSQIGGGQYEQYF. The base sequence is TGCGCCAGCAGCCAAATAGGCGGGGGCCAGTACGAGCAGTACTTC.